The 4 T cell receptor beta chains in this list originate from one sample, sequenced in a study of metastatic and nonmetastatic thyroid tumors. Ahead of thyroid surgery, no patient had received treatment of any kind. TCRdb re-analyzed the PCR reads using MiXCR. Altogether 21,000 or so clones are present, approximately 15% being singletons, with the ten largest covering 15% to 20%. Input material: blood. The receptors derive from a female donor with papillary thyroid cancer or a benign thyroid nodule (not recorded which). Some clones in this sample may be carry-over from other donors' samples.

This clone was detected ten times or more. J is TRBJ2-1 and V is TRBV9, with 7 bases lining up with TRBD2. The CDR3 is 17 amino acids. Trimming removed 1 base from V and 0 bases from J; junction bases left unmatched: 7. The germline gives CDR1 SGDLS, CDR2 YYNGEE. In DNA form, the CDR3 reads TGTGCCAGCAGCGTATCAGTAGCGGGCACCTCCTACAATGAGCAGTTCTTC. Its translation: CASSVSVAGTSYNEQFF.

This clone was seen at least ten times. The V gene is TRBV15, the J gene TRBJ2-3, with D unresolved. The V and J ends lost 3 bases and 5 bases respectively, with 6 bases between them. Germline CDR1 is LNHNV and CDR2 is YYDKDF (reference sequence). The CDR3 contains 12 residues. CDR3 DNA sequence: TGTGCCACCAGCAGGCCCAAAGATACGCAGTATTTT. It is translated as CATSRPKDTQYF.

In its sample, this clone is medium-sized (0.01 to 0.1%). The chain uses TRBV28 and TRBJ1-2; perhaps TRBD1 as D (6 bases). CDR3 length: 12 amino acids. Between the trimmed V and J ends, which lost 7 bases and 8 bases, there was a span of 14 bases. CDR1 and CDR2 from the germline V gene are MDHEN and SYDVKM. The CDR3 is CASTSGAEGYTF. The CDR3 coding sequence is TGTGCCAGCACATCGGGGGCTGAAGGCTACACCTTC.

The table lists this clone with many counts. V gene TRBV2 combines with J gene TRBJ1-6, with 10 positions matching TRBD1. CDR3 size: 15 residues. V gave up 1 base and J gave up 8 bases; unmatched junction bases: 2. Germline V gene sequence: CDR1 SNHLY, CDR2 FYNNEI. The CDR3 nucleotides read TGTGCCAGCAGTGAAGTGGGACAGGGGTATTCACCCCTCCACTTT. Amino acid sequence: CASSEVGQGYSPLHF.